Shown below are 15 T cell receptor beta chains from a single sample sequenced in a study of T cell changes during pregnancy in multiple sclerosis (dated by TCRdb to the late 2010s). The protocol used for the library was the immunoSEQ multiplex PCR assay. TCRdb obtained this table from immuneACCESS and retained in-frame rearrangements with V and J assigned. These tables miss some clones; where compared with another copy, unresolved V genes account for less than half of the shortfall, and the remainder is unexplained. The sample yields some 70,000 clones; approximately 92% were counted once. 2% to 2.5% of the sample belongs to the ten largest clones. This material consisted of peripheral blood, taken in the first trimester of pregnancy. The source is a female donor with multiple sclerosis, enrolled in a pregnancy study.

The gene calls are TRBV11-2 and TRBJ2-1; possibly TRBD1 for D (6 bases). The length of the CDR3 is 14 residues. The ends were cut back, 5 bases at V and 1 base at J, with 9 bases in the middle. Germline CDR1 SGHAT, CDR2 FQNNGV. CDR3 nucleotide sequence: TGTGCCAGCAGCGAGGACAGATCCTACAATGAGCAGTTCTTC. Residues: CASSEDRSYNEQFF.

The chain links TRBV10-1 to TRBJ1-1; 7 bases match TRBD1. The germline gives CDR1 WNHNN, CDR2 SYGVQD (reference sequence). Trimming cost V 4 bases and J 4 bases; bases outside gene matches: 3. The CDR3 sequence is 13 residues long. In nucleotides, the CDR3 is TGCGCCAGCAGTGTTGGGGACAGCACTGAAGCTTTCTTT. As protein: CASSVGDSTEAFF.

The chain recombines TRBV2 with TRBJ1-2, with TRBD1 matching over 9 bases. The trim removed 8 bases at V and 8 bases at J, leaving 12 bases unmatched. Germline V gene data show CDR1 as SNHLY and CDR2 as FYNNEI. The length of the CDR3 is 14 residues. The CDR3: CASRQGQGRIGYTF. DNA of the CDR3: TGTGCCAGCCGCCAGGGACAGGGTCGGATCGGCTACACCTTC.

Here the CDR3 reads CASSLGSGVYGYTF. The CDR3 DNA sequence: TGCGCCAGCAGCTTGGGCTCAGGGGTCTATGGCTACACCTTC. The chain carries TRBV5-1 and TRBJ1-2, with D perhaps matching TRBD1 (6 bases). V lost 0 bases to trimming and J lost 4 bases, with 10 bases between them. Germline assignment: CDR1 SGHRS and CDR2 YFSETQ. This CDR3 has 14 amino acids.

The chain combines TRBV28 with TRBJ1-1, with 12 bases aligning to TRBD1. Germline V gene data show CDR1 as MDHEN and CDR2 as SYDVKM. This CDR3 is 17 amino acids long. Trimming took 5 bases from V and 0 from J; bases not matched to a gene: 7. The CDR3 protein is CASSPTGQGALNTEAFF. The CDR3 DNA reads TGTGCCAGCAGTCCCACGGGACAGGGGGCCTTGAACACTGAAGCTTTCTTT.

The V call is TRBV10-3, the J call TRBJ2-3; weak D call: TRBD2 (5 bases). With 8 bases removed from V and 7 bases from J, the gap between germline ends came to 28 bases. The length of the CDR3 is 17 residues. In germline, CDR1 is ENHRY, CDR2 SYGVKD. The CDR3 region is CAIPPGEFRCLPYTQYF. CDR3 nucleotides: TGTGCCATCCCCCCTGGGGAGTTTAGATGCCTACCTTATACGCAGTATTTT.

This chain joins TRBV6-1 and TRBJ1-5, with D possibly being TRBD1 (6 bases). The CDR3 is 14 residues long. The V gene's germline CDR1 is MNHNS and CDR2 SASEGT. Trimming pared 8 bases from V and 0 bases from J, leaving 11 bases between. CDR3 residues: CASAGQNSNQPQHF. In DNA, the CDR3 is TGTGCCAGCGCCGGACAGAATAGCAATCAGCCCCAGCATTTT.

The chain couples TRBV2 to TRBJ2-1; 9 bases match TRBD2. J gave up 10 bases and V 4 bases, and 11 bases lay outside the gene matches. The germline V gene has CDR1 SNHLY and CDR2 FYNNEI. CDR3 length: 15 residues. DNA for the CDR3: TGTGCCAGCAGTGGGCGGACTAGCGCTCTCGAGGAGCAGTTCTTC. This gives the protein CASSGRTSALEEQFF.

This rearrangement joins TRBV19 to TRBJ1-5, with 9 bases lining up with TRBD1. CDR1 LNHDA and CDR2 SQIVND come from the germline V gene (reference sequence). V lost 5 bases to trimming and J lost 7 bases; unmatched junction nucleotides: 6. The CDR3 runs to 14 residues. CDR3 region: CASSQGQGLQPQHF. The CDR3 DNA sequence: TGTGCCAGTAGTCAGGGACAGGGTCTGCAGCCCCAGCATTTT.

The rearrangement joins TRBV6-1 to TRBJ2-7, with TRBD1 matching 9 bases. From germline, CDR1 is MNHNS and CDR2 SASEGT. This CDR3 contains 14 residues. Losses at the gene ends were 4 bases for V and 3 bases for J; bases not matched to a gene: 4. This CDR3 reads CASSVDRGIYEQYF. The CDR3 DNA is TGTGCCAGCAGTGTCGACAGGGGGATCTACGAGCAGTACTTC.

CDR3 bases: TGTGCCATCAGTGTACTCGGTGCCAACACTGAAGCTTTCTTT. This sequence encodes CAISVLGANTEAFF. This chain joins TRBV10-3 and TRBJ1-1; D is unresolved. CDR1 and CDR2 from the germline V gene are ENHRY and SYGVKD. The CDR3 runs to 14 residues. Trimming removed 4 bases at V and 2 bases at J, with 11 bases between.

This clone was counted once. The CDR3 sequence is CASREDRESGYTF. The CDR3, as DNA: TGTGCCAGCAGGGAGGACAGGGAGAGTGGCTACACCTTC. The rearrangement uses TRBV6-5 and TRBJ1-2; 8 bases line up with TRBD1. Trimming took 6 bases from V and 7 from J; bases not matched to a gene: 7. Germline-derived CDR1 and CDR2 are MNHEY and SVGAGI. This CDR3 spans 13 amino acids.

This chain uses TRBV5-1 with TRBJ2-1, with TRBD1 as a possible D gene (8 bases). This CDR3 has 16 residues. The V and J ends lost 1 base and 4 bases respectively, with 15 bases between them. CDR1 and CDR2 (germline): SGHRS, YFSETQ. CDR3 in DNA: TGCGCCAGCAGCTTGCAGGGGGCGGGAGAGTACAATGAGCAGTTCTTC. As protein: CASSLQGAGEYNEQFF.

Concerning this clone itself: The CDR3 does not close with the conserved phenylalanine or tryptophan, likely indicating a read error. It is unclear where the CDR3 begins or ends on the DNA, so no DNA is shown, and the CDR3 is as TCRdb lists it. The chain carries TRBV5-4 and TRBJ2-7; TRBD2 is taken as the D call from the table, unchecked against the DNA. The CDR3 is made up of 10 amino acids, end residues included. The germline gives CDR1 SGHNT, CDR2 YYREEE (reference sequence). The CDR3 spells CASSFPLPPR.

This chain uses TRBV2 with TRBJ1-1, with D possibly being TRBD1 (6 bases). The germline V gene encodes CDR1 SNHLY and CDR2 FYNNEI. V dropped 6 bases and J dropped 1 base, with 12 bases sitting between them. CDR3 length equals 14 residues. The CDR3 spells CASSPRGGNTEAFF. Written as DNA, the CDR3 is TGTGCCAGCAGCCCCAGGGGTGGGAACACTGAAGCTTTCTTT.